This is a list of T cell receptor beta chains from one sample in a study of Ad26.COV2.S vaccination and SARS-CoV-2 variants. Data came from immunoSEQ multiplex PCR; TCRdb stores just in-frame clones and leaves some out. The table shows almost 400,000 clones, with over 75% occurring only once. This specimen consisted of peripheral blood, obtained in a trial of Ad26.COV2.S vaccine versus placebo. These receptors came from a person between 18 and 60 years old who received the Ad26.COV2.S COVID-19 vaccine or a placebo. The conserved cysteine and the conserved F or W are not part of the CDR3 here.

cdr3_length v_call cdr3_aa
13 TRBV30 AWSSAGGLHYGYT
12 TRBV11-3 ASSLGTGQETQY
9 TRBV6-5 ASEQPGELF
14 TRBV4-1 ASSQESGTSYNEQF
15 TRBV6-1 ASSEAPLAGGSGELF
15 TRBV19 ASSSGLAGRGAGTQY
15 TRBV4-3 ASSQVSSNSGANVLT
13 TRBV3-1/TRBV3-2 ASRPLAGGHHEQF
11 TRBV6-5 ASSLTGAYEQY
12 TRBV6-5 ASRGSDSYNEQF
12 TRBV18 ASSGGTGEYGYT
14 TRBV28 ASSRGGSGGTYEQY
13 TRBV3-1/TRBV3-2 ASSQAQSNQETQY
12 TRBV25-1 ASSESGGRYGYT
11 TRBV30 AWSMASDYGYT
18 TRBV30 AWTSHLEAGADQLNTEAF
13 TRBV7-2 ASSLGGTRNTEAF
14 TRBV6-2/TRBV6-3 ASSLTNRGYTDTQY
17 TRBV6-4 ASSDFGTSGRAGRYEQF